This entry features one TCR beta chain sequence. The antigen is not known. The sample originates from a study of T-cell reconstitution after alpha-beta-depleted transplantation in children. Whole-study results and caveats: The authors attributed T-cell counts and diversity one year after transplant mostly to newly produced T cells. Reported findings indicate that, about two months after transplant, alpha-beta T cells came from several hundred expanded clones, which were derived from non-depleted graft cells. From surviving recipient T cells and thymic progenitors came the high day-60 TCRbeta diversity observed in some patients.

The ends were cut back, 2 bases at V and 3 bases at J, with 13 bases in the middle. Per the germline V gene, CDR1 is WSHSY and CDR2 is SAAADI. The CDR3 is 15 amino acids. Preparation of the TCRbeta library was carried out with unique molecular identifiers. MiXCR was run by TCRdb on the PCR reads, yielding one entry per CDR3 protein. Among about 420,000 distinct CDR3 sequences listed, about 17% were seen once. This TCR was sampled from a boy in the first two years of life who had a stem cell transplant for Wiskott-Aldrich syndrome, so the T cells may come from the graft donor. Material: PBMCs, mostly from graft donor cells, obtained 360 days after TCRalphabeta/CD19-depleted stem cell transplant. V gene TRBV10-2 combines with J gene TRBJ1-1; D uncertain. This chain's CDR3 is CASSEVPPSDTEAFF. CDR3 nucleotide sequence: TGCGCCAGCAGTGAGGTCCCTCCCTCGGACACTGAAGCTTTCTTT.